This T cell receptor beta chain was identified during a study of graft-versus-host responses after intestinal transplantation. Across the study: Transplants given to recipients were multivisceral, liver-intestinal, or isolated intestinal. All of the recipients had induction that used anti-thymocyte globulin, then tacrolimus and steroids for around 3 years.

The time point here: postoperative day 105 after intestinal transplantation (dayNNNN = postoperative day). This CDR3 is built from 16 residues. Assay used: immunoSEQ multiplex PCR; TCRdb lists only in-frame clones, some missing. The sample contains approximately 10,000 clones, 80% to 95% of which appear only once. Sequencing used PBMCs, obtained 105 days after intestinal transplantation. The TCR was taken from a human patient who received an intestinal transplant, so some T cells may come from the graft donor. J is TRBJ2-3 and V is TRBV21-1; the DNA was not used to check the table's D call, TRBD1. TRBV21-1 is annotated as a pseudogene. CDR3 nucleotides: TGTGCCAGCAGCCTTAGAGGGACAGGGATCACAGATACGCAGTATTTT. This translates into CASSLRGTGITDTQYF.